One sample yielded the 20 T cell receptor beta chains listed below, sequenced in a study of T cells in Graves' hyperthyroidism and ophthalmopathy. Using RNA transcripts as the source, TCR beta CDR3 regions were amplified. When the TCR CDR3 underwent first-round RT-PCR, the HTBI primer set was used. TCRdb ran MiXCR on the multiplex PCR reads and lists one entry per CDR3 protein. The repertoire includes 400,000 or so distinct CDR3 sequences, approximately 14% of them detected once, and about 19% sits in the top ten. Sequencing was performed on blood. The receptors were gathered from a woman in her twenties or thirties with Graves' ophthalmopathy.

The CDR3 DNA is TGTGCCAGCAGCTTCGGTCAGTCTAATGAAAAACTGTTTTTT. It is translated as CASSFGQSNEKLFF. The chain carries TRBV5-4 and TRBJ1-4; the D is unclear. The CDR3 runs 14 residues. Germline V CDR1 and CDR2: SGHNT, YYREEE (reference sequence). Deletions cut 2 bases from V and 3 bases from J, with 8 bases between. Combining the CDR3 with reference TRBV5-4 and TRBJ1-4 gives the whole variable domain ETGVTQSPTHLIKTRGQQVTLRCSSQSGHNTVSWYQQALGQGPQFIFQYYREEENGRGNFPPRFSGLQFPNYSSELNVNALELDDSALYLCASSFGQSNEKLFFGSGTQLSVL.

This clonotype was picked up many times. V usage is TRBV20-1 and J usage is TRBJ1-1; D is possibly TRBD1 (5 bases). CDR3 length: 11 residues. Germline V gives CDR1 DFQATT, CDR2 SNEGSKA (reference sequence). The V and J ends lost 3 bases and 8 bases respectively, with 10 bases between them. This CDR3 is CSARSTDEAFF. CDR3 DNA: TGCAGTGCTAGGTCGACAGACGAAGCTTTCTTT.

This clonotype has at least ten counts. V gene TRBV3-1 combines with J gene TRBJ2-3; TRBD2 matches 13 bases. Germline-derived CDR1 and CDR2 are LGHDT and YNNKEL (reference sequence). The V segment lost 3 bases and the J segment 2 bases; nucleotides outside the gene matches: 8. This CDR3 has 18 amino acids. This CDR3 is CASSQGRTSGGLTDTQYF. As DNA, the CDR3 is TGTGCCAGCAGCCAGGGACGGACTAGCGGGGGTCTCACAGATACGCAGTATTTT.

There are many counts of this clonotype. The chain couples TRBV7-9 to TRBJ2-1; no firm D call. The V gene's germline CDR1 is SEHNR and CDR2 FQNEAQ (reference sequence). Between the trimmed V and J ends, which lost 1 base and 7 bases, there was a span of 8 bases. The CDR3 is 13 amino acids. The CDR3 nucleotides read TGTGCCAGCAGCTTAGGACCCTTTAATGAGCAGTTCTTC. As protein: CASSLGPFNEQFF. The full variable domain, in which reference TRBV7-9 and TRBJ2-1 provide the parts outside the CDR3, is DTGVSQNPRHKITKRGQNVTFRCDPISEHNRLYWYRQTLGQGPEFLTYFQNEAQLEKSRLLSDRFSAERPKGSFSTLEIQRTEQGDSAMYLCASSLGPFNEQFFGPGTRLTVL.

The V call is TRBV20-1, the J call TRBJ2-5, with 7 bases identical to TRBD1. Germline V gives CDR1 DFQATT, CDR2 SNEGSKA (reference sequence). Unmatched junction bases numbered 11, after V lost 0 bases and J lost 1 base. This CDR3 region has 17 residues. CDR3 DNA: TGCAGTGCTAGAGACCCCCTACGGGACAGAAGCCAAGAGACCCAGTACTTC. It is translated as CSARDPLRDRSQETQYF.

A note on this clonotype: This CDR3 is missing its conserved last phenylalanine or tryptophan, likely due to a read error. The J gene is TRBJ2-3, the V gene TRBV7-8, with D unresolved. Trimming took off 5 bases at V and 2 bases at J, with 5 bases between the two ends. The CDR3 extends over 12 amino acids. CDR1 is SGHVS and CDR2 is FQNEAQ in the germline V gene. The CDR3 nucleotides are TGTGCCAGCAGCCAGAACACAGATACGCAGTATCTT. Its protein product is CASSQNTDTQYL.

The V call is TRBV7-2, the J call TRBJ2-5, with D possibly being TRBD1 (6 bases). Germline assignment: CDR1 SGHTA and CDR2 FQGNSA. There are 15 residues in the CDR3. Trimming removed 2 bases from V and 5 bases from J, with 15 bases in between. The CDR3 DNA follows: TGTGCCAGCAGCTTATTGCCCGGGACATCGGAGACCCAGTACTTC. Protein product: CASSLLPGTSETQYF.

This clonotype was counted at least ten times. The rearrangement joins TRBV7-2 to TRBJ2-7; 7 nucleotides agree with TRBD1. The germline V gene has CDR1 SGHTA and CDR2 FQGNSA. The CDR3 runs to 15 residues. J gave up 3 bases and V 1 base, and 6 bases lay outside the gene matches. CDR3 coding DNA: TGTGCCAGCAGCTTAGACTTACACAGGGGCTACGAGCAGTACTTC. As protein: CASSLDLHRGYEQYF.

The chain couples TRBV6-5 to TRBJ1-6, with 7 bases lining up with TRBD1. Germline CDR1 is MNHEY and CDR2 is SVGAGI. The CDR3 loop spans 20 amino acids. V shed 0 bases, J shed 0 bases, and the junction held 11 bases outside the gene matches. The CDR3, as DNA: TGTGCCAGCAGTTACTCGACTGCAGGGGGGGGAAGCTCCTATAATTCACCCCTCCACTTT. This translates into CASSYSTAGGGSSYNSPLHF.

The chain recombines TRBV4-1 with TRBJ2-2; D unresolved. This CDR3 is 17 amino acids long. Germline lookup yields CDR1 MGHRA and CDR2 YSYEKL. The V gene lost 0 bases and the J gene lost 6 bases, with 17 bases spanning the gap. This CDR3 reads CASSQDLLGPLAGELFF. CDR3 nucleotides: TGCGCCAGCAGCCAAGATTTACTGGGCCCGCTAGCCGGGGAGCTGTTTTTT.

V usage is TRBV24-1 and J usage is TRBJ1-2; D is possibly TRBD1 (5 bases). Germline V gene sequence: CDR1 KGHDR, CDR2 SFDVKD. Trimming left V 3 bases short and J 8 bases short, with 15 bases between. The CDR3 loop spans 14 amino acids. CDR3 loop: CATSDPGRGDGYTF. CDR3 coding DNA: TGTGCCACCAGTGATCCGGGCCGTGGGGACGGCTACACCTTC.

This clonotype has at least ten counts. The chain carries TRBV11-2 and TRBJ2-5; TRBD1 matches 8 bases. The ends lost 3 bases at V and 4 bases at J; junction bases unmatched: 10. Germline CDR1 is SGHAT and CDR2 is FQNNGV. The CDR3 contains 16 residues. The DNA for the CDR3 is TGTGCCAGCAGCTTGGGGCAGGGGGCAGGAGGAGAGACCCAGTACTTC. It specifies CASSLGQGAGGETQYF.

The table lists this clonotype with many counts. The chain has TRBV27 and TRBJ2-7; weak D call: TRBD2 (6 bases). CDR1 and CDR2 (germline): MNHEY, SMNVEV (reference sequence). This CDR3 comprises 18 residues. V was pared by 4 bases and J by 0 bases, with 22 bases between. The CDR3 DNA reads TGTGCCAGCAGTTCCCAGGGAGGCCGTTCGACCCCCTCCTACGAGCAGTACTTC. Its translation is CASSSQGGRSTPSYEQYF.

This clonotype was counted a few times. The CDR3 here is CASSSRVNYGYTF. CDR3 DNA: TGTGCCAGCAGCTCTAGAGTAAACTATGGCTACACCTTC. The chain has TRBV9 and TRBJ1-2, with D unclear. The V gene's germline CDR1 is SGDLS and CDR2 YYNGEE. Deletions cut 4 bases from V and 2 bases from J, with 9 bases between. There are 13 residues in the CDR3.

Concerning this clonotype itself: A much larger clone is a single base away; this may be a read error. The CDR3: CASSPPQNQETQYF. CDR3 sequence (DNA): TGTGCCAGCAGCCCCCCCCAGAACCAAGAGACCCAGTACTTC. The chain couples TRBV14 to TRBJ2-5; no clear D gene. This CDR3 contains 14 residues. Deletions cut 4 bases from V and 0 bases from J, with 9 bases between. Germline CDR1 reads SGHDN; CDR2 reads FVKESK.

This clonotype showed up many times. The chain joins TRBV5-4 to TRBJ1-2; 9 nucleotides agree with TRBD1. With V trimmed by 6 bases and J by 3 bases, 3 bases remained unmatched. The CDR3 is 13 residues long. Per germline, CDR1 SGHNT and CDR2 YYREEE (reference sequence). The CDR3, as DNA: TGTGCCAGCACCCGGGACAGGGACTATGGCTACACCTTC. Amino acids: CASTRDRDYGYTF.

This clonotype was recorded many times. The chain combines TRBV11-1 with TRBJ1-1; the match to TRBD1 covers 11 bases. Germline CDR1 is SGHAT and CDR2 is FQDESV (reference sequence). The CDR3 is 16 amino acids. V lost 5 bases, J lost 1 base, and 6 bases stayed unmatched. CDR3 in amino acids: CASSPDRGPGNTEAFF. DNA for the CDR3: TGTGCCAGCAGCCCGGACAGGGGGCCCGGGAACACTGAAGCTTTCTTT.

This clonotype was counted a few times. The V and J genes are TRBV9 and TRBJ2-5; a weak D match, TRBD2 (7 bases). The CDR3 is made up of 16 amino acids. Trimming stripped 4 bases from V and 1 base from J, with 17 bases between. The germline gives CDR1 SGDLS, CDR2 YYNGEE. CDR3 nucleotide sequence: TGTGCCAGCAGCTCAGGGTGGGGGGGCCGCCAAGAGACCCAGTACTTC. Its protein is CASSSGWGGRQETQYF.

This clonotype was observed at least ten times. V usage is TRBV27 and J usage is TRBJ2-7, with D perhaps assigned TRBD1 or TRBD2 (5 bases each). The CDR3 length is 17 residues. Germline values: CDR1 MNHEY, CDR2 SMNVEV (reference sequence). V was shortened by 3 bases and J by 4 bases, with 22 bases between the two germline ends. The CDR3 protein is CASSFGLWGSGTYEQYF. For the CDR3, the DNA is TGTGCCAGCAGTTTTGGCCTGTGGGGGTCGGGAACATACGAGCAGTACTTC.

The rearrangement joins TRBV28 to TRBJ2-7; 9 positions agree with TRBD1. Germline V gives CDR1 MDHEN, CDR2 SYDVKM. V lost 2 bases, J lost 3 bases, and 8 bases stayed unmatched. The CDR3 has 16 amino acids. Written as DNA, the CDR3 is TGTGCCAGCAGTTTAGAACAGGGGGCCGGGGTCTACGAGCAGTACTTC. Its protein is CASSLEQGAGVYEQYF.